A selection of T cell receptor beta chains follows, all from one sample in a study of CD8 T cells in ankylosing spondylitis. TCRdb processed the 5' RACE reads anew with MiXCR; each CDR3 protein has one entry. Of a few hundred thousand distinct CDR3 sequences in the sample, 18% were seen once. The sample taken for sequencing was blood, either unsorted or a sorted T cell fraction (not recorded which). These receptor sequences come from a male donor with ankylosing spondylitis or in good health (not recorded which). The CDR3 runs from the conserved cysteine through the conserved F or W. Fields, in order: clone size, D gene, V gene, J gene, CDR3 protein, CDR3 DNA. The D gene is left open where the match is weak. Clone size is given for some rows only: seen once, a few or many times, or a class if the clone is expanded.

>.|.|TRBV27|TRBJ2-3
CASSLVGLTSTDTQYF
TGTGCCAGCAGTTTAGTCGGCCTCACGTCCACAGATACGCAGTATTTT
>.|.|TRBV27|TRBJ2-3
CASSFLGPADTQYF
TGTGCCAGCAGTTTTCTAGGGCCGGCAGATACGCAGTATTTT
>.|TRBD2|TRBV5-5|TRBJ2-3
CASSLGAGGADTQYF
TGTGCCAGCAGCTTGGGGGCGGGAGGAGCAGATACGCAGTATTTT
>.|.|TRBV29-1|TRBJ2-1
CSVELVVSYNEQFF
TGCAGCGTTGAGTTAGTCGTCTCCTACAATGAGCAGTTCTTC
>.|TRBD2|TRBV9|TRBJ2-1
CANRGTSGRGHKFNEQFF
TGTGCCAACCGTGGGACTAGCGGGAGAGGTCACAAATTCAATGAGCAGTTCTTC
>.|.|TRBV7-9|TRBJ2-1
CASSLTETYEQFF
TGTGCCAGCAGCTTAACAGAGACCTATGAGCAGTTCTTC
>.|.|TRBV12-5|TRBJ2-2
CASGLMGPGELFF
TGTGCTAGTGGTTTGATGGGTCCTGGGGAGCTGTTTTTT
>few|TRBD2|TRBV12-3/TRBV12-4|TRBJ2-3
CASSLLLAGFSDTQYF
TGTGCCAGCAGTTTATTGCTAGCGGGATTCTCCGATACGCAGTATTTT
>.|.|TRBV4-1|TRBJ2-1
CASSQEYSPSYNEQFF
TGCGCCAGCAGCCAAGAGTACAGCCCCTCCTACAATGAGCAGTTCTTC
>.|.|TRBV11-2|TRBJ2-7
CASSLAGNEQYF
TGTGCCAGCAGCTTAGCTGGGAACGAGCAGTACTTC
>.|.|TRBV9|TRBJ2-1
CASSVGGLNEQFF
TGTGCCAGCAGCGTAGGGGGTCTCAATGAGCAGTTCTTC
>.|.|TRBV4-3|TRBJ2-1
CASSQRLANEQFF
TGCGCCAGCAGCCAGAGGCTAGCGAATGAGCAGTTCTTC
>few|.|TRBV5-1|TRBJ1-1
CASSLRGARTEAFF
TGCGCCAGCAGCTTACGGGGGGCACGCACTGAAGCTTTCTTT
>once|.|TRBV9|TRBJ2-3
CASSVGDTQYF
TGTGCCAGCAGCGTTGGGGATACGCAGTATTTT
>.|.|TRBV9|TRBJ1-5
CASSVGGKQPQHF
TGTGCCAGCAGCGTAGGTGGAAAACAGCCCCAGCATTTT
>few|.|TRBV4-2|TRBJ2-7
CASSQGWGDRYEQYF
TGTGCCAGCAGCCAAGGCTGGGGGGACCGGTACGAGCAGTACTTC
>.|.|TRBV10-3|TRBJ2-3
CAIMVPDTDTQYF
TGTGCCATCATGGTGCCCGACACAGATACGCAGTATTTT
>.|.|TRBV9|TRBJ2-1
CASSLGTVLTDEQFF
TGTGCCAGCAGCCTGGGGACTGTTCTAACGGATGAGCAGTTCTTC
>.|.|TRBV9|TRBJ2-7
CASSEWDISYEQYF
TGTGCCAGCAGCGAATGGGACATCTCCTACGAGCAGTACTTC
>.|.|TRBV29-1|TRBJ2-7
CSVPTTADGYEQYF
TGCAGCGTTCCCACTACAGCGGACGGGTACGAGCAGTACTTC
>.|.|TRBV15|TRBJ1-2
CATSRAEGFSYGYTF
TGTGCCACCAGCAGAGCAGAAGGTTTTTCCTATGGCTACACCTTC
>many|.|TRBV20-1|TRBJ1-2
CSARTLDGYTF
TGCAGTGCTAGGACCCTAGACGGCTACACCTTC
>.|TRBD2|TRBV27|TRBJ2-5
CASTSLGSGGAGETQYF
TGTGCCAGCACCTCATTGGGTAGCGGGGGAGCGGGCGAGACCCAGTACTTC
>few|TRBD1|TRBV9|TRBJ1-2
CASSDQGDGYTF
TGTGCCAGCAGCGACCAGGGGGATGGCTACACCTTC
>many|.|TRBV5-1|TRBJ2-1
CASSLGQGERNEQFF
TGCGCCAGCAGCTTGGGGCAGGGTGAACGGAATGAGCAGTTCTTC
>.|TRBD2|TRBV7-2|TRBJ2-1
CASSLASLAGDEQFF
TGTGCCAGCAGCTTAGCTTCTCTAGCGGGGGATGAGCAGTTCTTC
>few|.|TRBV13|TRBJ2-7
CASSLGTPAYEQYF
TGTGCCAGCAGCTTAGGGACCCCGGCCTACGAGCAGTACTTC
>once|.|TRBV7-9|TRBJ2-7
CASSPSTGIPNYEQYF
TGTGCCAGCAGCCCTAGTACAGGGATCCCCAACTACGAGCAGTACTTC
>.|.|TRBV20-1|TRBJ1-3
CSARGEGSGNTIYF
TGCAGTGCTAGAGGCGAGGGCTCTGGAAACACCATATATTTT
>few|.|TRBV10-2|TRBJ2-1
CASAKHNEQFF
TGCGCCAGCGCAAAACACAATGAGCAGTTCTTC
>few|.|TRBV5-1|TRBJ1-1
CASSLWGEPEAFF
TGCGCCAGCAGCTTGTGGGGGGAACCTGAAGCTTTCTTT
>many|TRBD2|TRBV27|TRBJ2-7
CASSLRREGYEQYF
TGTGCCAGCAGTTTAAGGCGGGAGGGATACGAGCAGTACTTC
>many|TRBD1|TRBV9|TRBJ2-1
CASSARQGASYNEQFF
TGTGCCAGCAGCGCCCGACAGGGGGCGAGCTACAATGAGCAGTTCTTC
>few|.|TRBV25-1|TRBJ2-3
CASSELRDTTDTQYF
TGTGCCAGCAGTGAATTACGAGACACCACAGATACGCAGTATTTT
>once|.|TRBV11-1|TRBJ2-3
CASSLVEGGTDTQYF
TGTGCCAGCAGCTTAGTCGAGGGAGGCACAGATACGCAGTATTTT
>.|.|TRBV12-3/TRBV12-4|TRBJ1-6
CASSPFDTAENSPLHF
TGTGCCAGCAGCCCGTTCGATACTGCGGAGAATTCACCCCTCCACTTT